The 20 T cell receptor beta chains given below trace back to one sample, sequenced in a study of beta chain features in type 1 diabetes. Study findings and constraints: There was a moderate but significant shortening of TCRB CDR3s in all four CD4+ subsets of Type 1 diabetes patients.

Their target antigens are unknown. The investigators reverse transcribed all of the isolated RNA, so they sequenced expressed TCRB transcripts. Profiled with immunoSEQ multiplex PCR; TCRdb holds only in-frame clones, not every one. Of some 170,000 clones listed, more than 60% are singletons. Source material: naive CD4+ T cells from blood. These receptors all come from a man in his thirties or forties with type 1 diabetes.

The V call is TRBV18, the J call TRBJ2-1, with 8 positions matching TRBD2. The trim removed 3 bases at V and 7 bases at J, leaving 2 bases unmatched. The CDR3 length is 13 residues. Germline V CDR1 and CDR2: KGHSH, LQKENI. This CDR3 reads CASSPGLGNEQFF. The DNA for the CDR3 is TGTGCCAGCTCACCGGGACTAGGGAATGAGCAGTTCTTC.

The genes are TRBV4-3 and TRBJ2-7, with unresolved D. CDR1 and CDR2 (germline): LGHNA, YSLEER. This CDR3 is 12 amino acids long. With 5 bases removed from V and 6 bases from J, the gap between germline ends came to 11 bases. CDR3 coding DNA: TGCGCCAGCAGCTCGCGCCCGGGCGAGCAGTACTTC. Encoded protein: CASSSRPGEQYF.

J is TRBJ1-3 and V is TRBV7-9; 8 nucleotides match TRBD1. V gave up 8 bases and J gave up 1 base; unmatched junction bases: 4. CDR3 size: 14 residues. From germline, CDR1 is SEHNR and CDR2 FQNEAQ (reference sequence). The CDR3 here is CASGQGASGNTIYF. DNA for the CDR3: TGTGCCAGCGGCCAGGGGGCGTCTGGAAACACCATATATTTT.

About this clone: The sample carries other DNA sequences with the same CDR3. This chain links TRBV29-1 with TRBJ2-5; 8 nucleotides agree with TRBD2. Trimming cost V 7 bases and J 5 bases; bases outside gene matches: 6. Germline lookup yields CDR1 SQVTM and CDR2 ANQGSEA. This CDR3 is 12 amino acids long. The CDR3 sequence: CSARGGRETQYF. CDR3 bases: TGCAGCGCGCGCGGGGGGCGGGAGACCCAGTACTTC.

The chain employs TRBV9 and TRBJ2-3; D perhaps matches TRBD1 (5 bases). The CDR3 runs 15 residues. V lost 2 bases and J lost 1, with 11 bases in between. Germline V gene sequence: CDR1 SGDLS, CDR2 YYNGEE. The CDR3 DNA sequence: TGTGCCAGCAGCGTCCTCTCACAGGGCACAGATACGCAGTATTTT. It codes for CASSVLSQGTDTQYF.

This rearrangement joins TRBV30 to TRBJ1-5, with D tentatively TRBD1 (6 bases). V was trimmed by 3 bases and J by 4 bases, leaving 16 bases between them. The CDR3 is 15 residues long. Germline values: CDR1 GTSNPN, CDR2 SVGIG (reference sequence). In DNA form, the CDR3 reads TGTGCCTGGAGCGCCCTGGGGGCAAAGAATCAGCCCCAGCATTTT. Residues: CAWSALGAKNQPQHF.

V and J are TRBV25-1 and TRBJ2-4; 10 bases agree with TRBD1. CDR1 and CDR2 from the germline V gene are MGHDK and SYGVNS. V lost 2 bases, J lost 6 bases, and 4 bases stayed unmatched. The CDR3 totals 15 residues. The CDR3 nucleotides read TGTGCCAGCAGTGAAGACAGGGGGCCCGGAAACATTCAGTACTTC. This translates into CASSEDRGPGNIQYF.

This sequence joins TRBV30 and TRBJ2-3; TRBD2 agrees at 8 bases. Unmatched junction bases numbered 4, after V lost 5 bases and J lost 0 bases. Germline lookup yields CDR1 GTSNPN and CDR2 SVGIG (reference sequence). CDR3 length: 14 amino acids. CDR3 in DNA: TGTGCCTGGGTCTTAGCGGGGAGCACAGATACGCAGTATTTT. It translates to CAWVLAGSTDTQYF.

The chain uses TRBV19 and TRBJ2-7, with D possibly being TRBD1 (6 bases). The V gene lost 4 bases and the J gene lost 0 bases, with 16 bases spanning the gap. Germline lookup yields CDR1 LNHDA and CDR2 SQIVND (reference sequence). The CDR3 contains 16 residues. The DNA for the CDR3 is TGTGCCAGTAGTACCCAGGACAGAACGTCCTCCTACGAGCAGTACTTC. Its protein product is CASSTQDRTSSYEQYF. Supplemented by reference TRBV19 and TRBJ2-7, the full variable domain reads DGGITQSPKYLFRKEGQNVTLSCEQNLNHDAMYWYRQDPGQGLRLIYYSQIVNDFQKGDIAEGYSVSREKKESFPLTVTSAQKNPTAFYLCASSTQDRTSSYEQYFGPGTRLTVT.

This clone has more than one count but fewer than ten. The genes are TRBV19 and TRBJ1-1; D remains unclear. Per the germline V gene, CDR1 is LNHDA and CDR2 is SQIVND (reference sequence). V was clipped by 2 bases and J by 4 bases, with 8 bases between them. CDR3 length equals 13 residues. CDR3 sequence reads: CASSIRGTTEAFF. CDR3 nucleotide sequence: TGTGCCAGTAGTATACGGGGAACCACTGAAGCTTTCTTT.

This clone was seen a few times. The rearrangement uses TRBV15 and TRBJ2-3; D is uncertain. Trimming pared 0 bases from V and 2 bases from J, leaving 12 bases between. Germline V CDR1 and CDR2: LNHNV, YYDKDF (reference sequence). CDR3 length: 16 amino acids. The DNA of the CDR3 is TGTGCCACCAGCAGAGACCGGACCCGGCCCACAGATACGCAGTATTTT. It is translated as CATSRDRTRPTDTQYF.

This clone came up a few times. The chain employs TRBV29-1 and TRBJ1-2, with D hard to call. The CDR3 sequence is 13 residues long. Germline values: CDR1 SQVTM, CDR2 ANQGSEA. V was trimmed by 7 bases and J by 4 bases, leaving 16 bases between them. The CDR3 region has the DNA TGCAGCGCCCCTGGCCGGGTTGGCTATGGCTACACCTTC. This translates into CSAPGRVGYGYTF.

The chain couples TRBV20-1 to TRBJ2-2, with D perhaps matching TRBD2 (6 bases). CDR1 and CDR2 from the germline V gene are DFQATT and SNEGSKA (reference sequence). V shed 6 bases and J shed 7 bases, with 6 bases lying between them. CDR3 size: 10 residues. The CDR3 reads CSAEGGELFF. Here the CDR3 DNA reads TGCAGTGCGGAGGGCGGGGAGCTGTTTTTT.

The J gene is TRBJ2-1, the V gene TRBV7-2, with 7 bases identical to TRBD1. There are 15 residues in the CDR3. Germline CDR1 SGHTA, CDR2 FQGNSA. V was pared by 0 bases and J by 16 bases, with 15 bases of the junction left unmatched. CDR3 residues: CASSLAGNGGQSIFF. The CDR3 region has the DNA TGTGCCAGCAGCTTAGCCGGTAATGGGGGACAGAGTATCTTCTTC. Filled out from reference TRBV7-2 and TRBJ2-1, the complete variable domain reads GAGVSQSPSNKVTEKGKDVELRCDPISGHTALYWYRQSLGQGLEFLIYFQGNSAPDKSGLPSDRFSAERTGGSVSTLTIQRTQQEDSAVYLCASSLAGNGGQSIFFGPGTRLTVL.

This clone was observed a handful of times. The chain uses TRBV9 and TRBJ2-5, with 12 bases aligning to TRBD2. The CDR3 loop spans 16 amino acids. J was trimmed by 1 base and V by 0 bases; bases with no gene match: 1. Germline loops: CDR1 SGDLS, CDR2 YYNGEE. Here the CDR3 reads CASSVGTSGIQETQYF. The CDR3 DNA sequence: TGTGCCAGCAGCGTAGGGACTAGCGGGATCCAAGAGACCCAGTACTTC.

This chain uses TRBV7-2 with TRBJ2-7, with 10 bases lining up with TRBD1. Trimming took 2 bases from V and 2 from J; bases not matched to a gene: 3. The length of the CDR3 is 15 residues. Germline V gene sequence: CDR1 SGHTA, CDR2 FQGNSA. The chain's CDR3 is CASSLRTGGAYEQYF. The CDR3 bases are TGTGCCAGCAGCTTAAGGACAGGGGGTGCCTACGAGCAGTACTTC.

The rearrangement joins TRBV9 to TRBJ1-2; D call uncertain. V was shortened by 3 bases and J by 3 bases, with 12 bases between the two germline ends. This CDR3 is 14 amino acids long. Looked up from germline, CDR1 is SGDLS and CDR2 is YYNGEE. As DNA, the CDR3 is TGTGCCAGCAGCGACCCGGGAGGTTACTATGGCTACACCTTC. Protein sequence: CASSDPGGYYGYTF.

This clone has just a few counts. The chain uses TRBV30 and TRBJ1-2; no clear D gene. V gave up 4 bases and J gave up 4 bases, with 10 bases separating them. CDR1 GTSNPN and CDR2 SVGIG come from the germline V gene (reference sequence). This CDR3 is built from 12 residues. DNA of the CDR3: TGTGCCTGGACACGGGCTTTCTATGGCTACACCTTC. It specifies CAWTRAFYGYTF.

This chain connects TRBV13 to TRBJ2-7; D not certain. Per germline, CDR1 PRHDT and CDR2 FYEKMQ (reference sequence). Trimming left V 7 bases short and J 0 bases short, with 10 bases between. The CDR3 runs 13 residues. CDR3 nucleotides: TGTGCCAGCACCGACGGTCTCTCCTACGAGCAGTACTTC. Its translation: CASTDGLSYEQYF.

The V gene is TRBV27, the J gene TRBJ2-3; TRBD2 matches 8 bases. This CDR3 is 15 amino acids long. Germline V gene data show CDR1 as MNHEY and CDR2 as SMNVEV (reference sequence). J lost 0 bases, V lost 2 bases, and 1 base had no gene match. Here the CDR3 DNA reads TGTGCCAGCAGTTTAAAGCGGGGGAGCACAGATACGCAGTATTTT. Translating gives CASSLKRGSTDTQYF.